Listed here are 25 T cell receptor beta chains from one sample, sequenced in a study of blood T cells in healthy people across ages. For the second PCR, which ran for roughly 7 to 11 cycles, a sample-barcoded 5' primer and a J-beta primer mix were used. TCRdb ran MiXCR on the 5' RACE reads and lists one entry per CDR3 protein. The table lists about 1,400,000 distinct CDR3 sequences, roughly 59% of them singletons. Sequencing input: blood. These receptors were obtained from a man aged 18 to 30 in good health.

The chain recombines TRBV7-2 with TRBJ2-5, with D tentatively TRBD2 (5 bases). The CDR3 covers 14 residues. With 5 bases removed from V and 5 bases from J, the gap between germline ends came to 15 bases. Per germline, CDR1 SGHTA and CDR2 FQGNSA. In nucleotides, the CDR3 is TGTGCCAGCAGCCCCTTGGGGAGATCTGAGACCCAGTACTTC. Its protein product is CASSPLGRSETQYF. The full variable domain, its missing parts supplied by reference TRBV7-2 and TRBJ2-5, is GAGVSQSPSNKVTEKGKDVELRCDPISGHTALYWYRQSLGQGLEFLIYFQGNSAPDKSGLPSDRFSAERTGGSVSTLTIQRTQQEDSAVYLCASSPLGRSETQYFGPGTRLLVL.

The chain carries TRBV7-9 and TRBJ2-6, with D possibly matching TRBD1 (5 bases). Germline CDR1 and CDR2: SEHNR and FQNEAQ (reference sequence). Between the trimmed V and J ends, which lost 5 bases and 1 base, there was a span of 12 bases. The CDR3 length is 16 residues. CDR3: CASSTQGPSGANVLTF. In nucleotides, the CDR3 is TGTGCCAGCAGCACCCAGGGCCCGTCTGGGGCCAACGTCCTGACTTTC.

Only a few counts were recorded for this clonotype. The chain combines TRBV19 with TRBJ2-4; D remains unclear. The J call may be mistaken, given a closer DNA end match to TRBJ2-5. The germline gives CDR1 LNHDA, CDR2 SQIVND (reference sequence). This CDR3 has 13 residues. The CDR3 loop reads CASSARLQETQYF. The DNA of the CDR3 is TGTGCCAGTAGTGCCAGATTACAAGAGACCCAGTACTTC.

V usage is TRBV12-5 and J usage is TRBJ2-3; D is possibly TRBD2 (5 bases). Germline V gene lookup returns CDR1 LGHNT and CDR2 FRNRAP. This CDR3 spans 15 amino acids. Between the trimmed V and J ends, which lost 6 bases and 2 bases, there was a span of 15 bases. DNA of the CDR3: TGTGCTAGTGGCTCCGCCGACGGACTCACAGATACGCAGTATTTT. It specifies CASGSADGLTDTQYF.

The sample holds a few counts of this clonotype. A read error may produce the germline difference seen at one junction end. This chain links TRBV29-1 with TRBJ2-3; 8 nucleotides match TRBD1. The CDR3 loop spans 15 amino acids. CDR1 is SQVTM, CDR2 ANQGSEA, per germline. The CDR3 loop reads CSVGGTGRSTDTQYF. Written as DNA, the CDR3 is TGCAGCGTTGGGGGGACAGGACGAAGCACGGATACGCAGTATTTT.

This clonotype was seen a handful of times. This sequence joins TRBV20-1 and TRBJ1-5, with D perhaps TRBD1 (5 bases). CDR1 and CDR2 (germline): DFQATT, SNEGSKA (reference sequence). Trimming left V 4 bases short and J 6 bases short, with 10 bases between. This CDR3 is built from 12 residues. CDR3 sequence reads: CSATQGIQPQHF. The CDR3 DNA reads as TGCAGTGCTACCCAGGGTATTCAGCCCCAGCATTTT.

The rearrangement links TRBV4-2 to TRBJ1-4, with TRBD1 matching 8 bases. Germline assignment: CDR1 LGHNA and CDR2 YNFKEQ. This CDR3 has 16 amino acids. Losses at the gene ends were 0 bases for V and 1 base for J; bases not matched to a gene: 1. CDR3 nucleotide sequence: TGTGCCAGCAGCCAAGACAGGGGGCAAACTAATGAAAAACTGTTTTTT. Translated, it gives CASSQDRGQTNEKLFF.

As for this clonotype: One end of the junction does not line up with germline, which may come from a read error. V and J are TRBV3-1 and TRBJ2-7; 14 bases map to TRBD2. The CDR3 is made up of 18 amino acids. The germline V gene encodes CDR1 LGHDT and CDR2 YNNKEL (reference sequence). The CDR3 coding sequence is TGTACCAGCAGCCAACTGACTAGCGGGGGGGCCTTTTTCTCCGAGCAGTACTTC. It encodes CTSSQLTSGGAFFSEQYF.

The sample holds a few counts of this clonotype. The gene calls are TRBV27 and TRBJ2-7; 8 bases align to TRBD2. The CDR3 has 15 amino acids. The germline CDR1 and CDR2 sequences are MNHEY and SMNVEV (reference sequence). The V segment lost 0 bases and the J segment 4 bases; nucleotides outside the gene matches: 5. CDR3 bases: TGTGCCAGCAGTTTATCGTTAACGGGGGGGTACGAGCAGTACTTC. Protein product: CASSLSLTGGYEQYF.

The chain is built from TRBV6-6 and TRBJ2-1; no definite D call. Trimming stripped 7 bases from V and 4 bases from J, with 11 bases between. There are 13 residues in the CDR3. CDR1 is MNHNY and CDR2 is SVGAGI in the germline V gene (reference sequence). DNA for the CDR3: TGTGCCAGCACCAACGGACGGTACAATGAGCAGTTCTTC. It specifies CASTNGRYNEQFF.

The V call is TRBV14, the J call TRBJ2-1, with D uncertain. Trimming took off 5 bases at V and 7 bases at J, with 9 bases between the two ends. In germline, CDR1 is SGHDN, CDR2 FVKESK. The CDR3 extends over 12 amino acids. CDR3 nucleotide sequence: TGTGCCAGCAGCGACTGGGCTAATGAGCAGTTCTTC. Its protein is CASSDWANEQFF. The variable domain in full, completed from reference TRBV14 and TRBJ2-1, reads EAGVTQFPSHSVIEKGQTVTLRCDPISGHDNLYWYRRVMGKEIKFLLHFVKESKQDESGMPNNRFLAERTGGTYSTLKVQPAELEDSGVYFCASSDWANEQFFGPGTRLTVL.

This clonotype has a single count. The chain joins TRBV6-2 or TRBV6-3 to TRBJ2-3; D is undetermined. Per germline, CDR1 MNHEY and CDR2 SVGEGT. The ends were cut back, 2 bases at V and 4 bases at J, with 4 bases in the middle. CDR3 length: 12 residues. The CDR3 coding sequence is TGTGCCAGCAGTTACAAAGCAGATACGCAGTATTTT. This codes for CASSYKADTQYF.

This clonotype was counted a few times. This chain uses TRBV29-1 with TRBJ1-2, with D possibly TRBD1 on 6 matching bases. Trimming cost V 0 bases and J 2 bases, with 13 bases left between them. CDR3 length: 15 amino acids. The germline CDR1 and CDR2 sequences are SQVTM and ANQGSEA. CDR3 protein: CSVEDRRGGNYGYTF. In nucleotides, the CDR3 is TGCAGCGTTGAAGATCGCAGGGGTGGCAACTATGGCTACACCTTC.

The CDR3 reads CSVESGRVMNTEAFF. As DNA, the CDR3 is TGCAGCGTTGAGAGTGGTCGGGTCATGAACACTGAAGCTTTCTTT. This rearrangement joins TRBV29-1 to TRBJ1-1, with D hard to call. Trimming left V 3 bases short and J 0 bases short, with 14 bases between. In germline, CDR1 is SQVTM, CDR2 ANQGSEA. This CDR3 spans 15 amino acids.

This clonotype was seen only once. The rearrangement joins TRBV10-3 to TRBJ2-4, with TRBD2 identical over 12 bases. The end of the DNA aligns better with TRBJ2-7, so the J call may be wrong. Per the germline V gene, CDR1 is ENHRY and CDR2 is SYGVKD. This CDR3 spans 12 amino acids. DNA for the CDR3: TGTGCCCTCGGGACTAGCGGGTACGAGCAGTACTTC. It translates to CALGTSGYEQYF.

The count of this clonotype is one. The rearrangement uses TRBV6-6 and TRBJ2-1; D gene ambiguous. The CDR3 loop spans 15 amino acids. CDR1 is MNHNY and CDR2 is SVGAGI in the germline V gene (reference sequence). Deletions cut 0 bases from V and 4 bases from J, with 10 bases between. The CDR3 region has the DNA TGTGCCAGCAGTTACTCACCGCTCGAGTACAATGAGCAGTTCTTC. Translation gives CASSYSPLEYNEQFF.

The CDR3 protein is CSARWGGENEQFF. DNA of the CDR3: TGCAGTGCTAGATGGGGGGGCGAAAATGAGCAGTTCTTC. The V gene is TRBV20-1, the J gene TRBJ2-1; TRBD2 might be the D (7 bases). Trimming removed 2 bases from V and 7 bases from J, with 12 bases in between. The CDR3 is made up of 13 amino acids. Germline-derived CDR1 and CDR2 are DFQATT and SNEGSKA (reference sequence).

This clonotype was found once. The rearrangement links TRBV12-3 or TRBV12-4 to TRBJ2-3, with TRBD2 identical over 11 bases. The CDR3 spans 17 residues. V shed 3 bases, J shed 4 bases, and the junction held 9 bases outside the gene matches. DNA for the CDR3: TGTGCCAGCAGTTTCGATAGCGGGGGGGCTATTTCAGATACGCAGTATTTT. Amino acids: CASSFDSGGAISDTQYF.

This chain links TRBV4-3 with TRBJ2-4, with 8 bases lining up with TRBD1. Germline-derived CDR1 and CDR2 are LGHNA and YSLEER. The CDR3 length is 13 residues. V was pared by 0 bases and J by 10 bases, with 2 bases of the junction left unmatched. CDR3 in amino acids: CASSQETGGIQYF. CDR3 sequence (DNA): TGCGCCAGCAGCCAAGAAACAGGGGGTATTCAGTACTTC.

The V and J genes are TRBV7-2 and TRBJ2-7, with a weak D call TRBD2 (7 bases). Germline lookup yields CDR1 SGHTA and CDR2 FQGNSA. This CDR3 is built from 13 residues. V lost 7 bases and J 3 bases, leaving 13 bases between the germline ends. CDR3 bases: TGTGCCAGCACCATGGGGGGGCACTACGAGCAGTACTTC. This gives the protein CASTMGGHYEQYF.

A single count supports this clonotype. A junction boundary mismatches the germline segment, possibly from a read error. V usage is TRBV9 and J usage is TRBJ2-7; 7 bases match TRBD1. Judging by the DNA end, TRBJ2-5 fits better; the J call may be wrong. The CDR3 totals 13 residues. Germline CDR1 and CDR2: SGDLS and YYNGEE. The CDR3 loop is CVSSQGGPETQYF. CDR3 sequence (DNA): TGTGTCAGCTCCCAAGGGGGCCCAGAGACCCAGTACTTC.

This clonotype was counted a single time. This chain links TRBV6-5 with TRBJ1-2, with D possibly TRBD1 on 6 matching bases. This CDR3 has 13 residues. Germline loops: CDR1 MNHEY, CDR2 SVGAGI. Trimming stripped 6 bases from V and 2 bases from J, with 10 bases between. The CDR3 DNA reads as TGTGCCAGCAGACAGGGACCAAACTATGGCTACACCTTC. It yields the protein CASRQGPNYGYTF.

CDR3 nucleotide sequence: TGCGCCAGCAGCCAAGAGGGACTAGCGGGATCAAACGAGCAGTACTTC. Translating it yields CASSQEGLAGSNEQYF. J is TRBJ2-7 and V is TRBV4-1; 13 positions match TRBD2. This CDR3 has 16 residues. Germline CDR1 is MGHRA and CDR2 is YSYEKL. V was clipped by 0 bases and J by 5 bases; unmatched bases: 4.

This rearrangement joins TRBV3-1 to TRBJ2-5; D remains ambiguous. V was pared by 0 bases and J by 2 bases, with 13 bases between. In germline, CDR1 is LGHDT, CDR2 YNNKEL (reference sequence). The CDR3 covers 16 residues. The DNA of the CDR3 is TGTGCCAGCAGCCAAGATTTGTCACTTTTACAAGAGACCCAGTACTTC. Encoded protein: CASSQDLSLLQETQYF.

In this sample, this clonotype turned up once. This chain joins TRBV18 and TRBJ2-3, with D unclear. Germline CDR1 is KGHSH and CDR2 is LQKENI. The CDR3 is 16 residues long. V dropped 0 bases and J dropped 0 bases, with 10 bases sitting between them. CDR3 sequence (DNA): TGTGCCAGCTCACCACCGGCCCGGAGCAGCACAGATACGCAGTATTTT. This codes for CASSPPARSSTDTQYF. The full variable domain, completed using reference TRBV18 and TRBJ2-3, is NAGVMQNPRHLVRRRGQEARLRCSPMKGHSHVYWYRQLPEEGLKFMVYLQKENIIDESGMPKERFSAEFPKEGPSILRIQQVVRGDSAAYFCASSPPARSSTDTQYFGPGTRLTVL.